One sample yielded the 8 T cell receptor beta chains listed below, sequenced in a study of shared clonotypes between healthy human individuals (dated by TCRdb to about 2020). The library came from the immunoSEQ multiplex PCR assay. Sourced from immuneACCESS, this table was stored by TCRdb with only in-frame sequences that have V and J called. A share of the clones is absent; for the studies checked, an unresolved V gene accounts for under half, and the remainder has no known explanation. The sample data list hundreds of thousands of clones, and roughly three quarters of these were observed just once. The ten largest clones take up approximately 12% of the sample. Sequenced material: PBMCs. These receptors were collected from a woman in her 40s in good health. Some clones in this sample may be carry-over from other donors' samples.

To note about this clone: A much more abundant neighbour one base away suggests this may be a read error. Different DNA sequences within this sample yield the same CDR3. The chain has TRBV6-5 and TRBJ1-5, with 9 bases identical to TRBD1. Germline-derived CDR1 and CDR2 are MNHEY and SVGAGI. This CDR3 is built from 14 residues. CDR3 in amino acids: CASSWGQGEQPQHF. The CDR3 nucleotides read TGTGCCAGCAGTTGGGGACAGGGCGAACAGCCCCAGCACTTT.

The chain couples TRBV9 to TRBJ2-5, with 7 nucleotides matching TRBD1. V lost 4 bases to trimming and J lost 2 bases; unmatched junction nucleotides: 5. Germline lookup yields CDR1 SGDLS and CDR2 YYNGEE. The CDR3 has 14 residues. Written as DNA, the CDR3 is TGTGCCAGCAGCAGAGGGACAGCTCAAGAGACCCAGTACTTC. Protein product: CASSRGTAQETQYF.

V usage is TRBV6-6 and J usage is TRBJ2-5; 8 bases agree with TRBD2. Trimming at V came to 7 bases and at J to 5 bases, leaving 6 bases not matched to a gene. CDR3 length: 13 residues. In germline, CDR1 is MNHNY, CDR2 SVGAGI (reference sequence). In DNA, the CDR3 is TGTGCCAGCACGCGGGAGGAAGGGGAGACCCAGTACTTC. Protein product: CASTREEGETQYF.

The V gene is TRBV6-6, the J gene TRBJ1-2; the match to TRBD1 covers 7 bases. The junction had 12 bases not matched to a gene; V was cut back by 6 bases and J by 8 bases. The CDR3 is 14 residues long. Germline assignment: CDR1 MNHNY and CDR2 SVGAGI (reference sequence). Here the CDR3 reads CASSRGRGTVGYTF. CDR3 in DNA: TGTGCCAGCAGCCGTGGCAGGGGGACCGTCGGCTACACCTTC.

This rearrangement joins TRBV6-1 to TRBJ2-3; 10 bases are shared with TRBD1. Germline trimming cut 6 bases from V and 6 bases from J; bases unmatched to any gene: 9. The germline V gene encodes CDR1 MNHNS and CDR2 SASEGT. The CDR3 is made up of 15 amino acids. This CDR3 reads CASRRQGARTDTQYF. The CDR3 bases are TGTGCCAGCAGGCGACAGGGGGCGCGTACGGATACGCAGTATTTT.

This clone appeared many times. The chain recombines TRBV25-1 with TRBJ2-3; D perhaps matches TRBD2 (6 bases). The CDR3 is 16 residues long. The germline V and J ends were trimmed by 4 bases and 0 bases, with 14 bases remaining between them. Germline CDR1 is MGHDK and CDR2 is SYGVNS. CDR3: CASSGPIAESTDTQYF. DNA for the CDR3: TGTGCCAGCAGTGGCCCCATAGCGGAGAGCACAGATACGCAGTATTTT.

This sequence joins TRBV5-4 and TRBJ2-5; D is unresolved. Germline V gives CDR1 SGHNT, CDR2 YYREEE (reference sequence). Trimming pared 0 bases from V and 6 bases from J, leaving 18 bases between. The CDR3 loop spans 16 amino acids. CDR3 amino acids: CASSLGFDPFRKTQYF. For the CDR3, the DNA is TGTGCCAGCAGCTTGGGCTTCGACCCCTTTCGGAAGACCCAGTACTTC.

V usage is TRBV19 and J usage is TRBJ2-2; TRBD1 aligns across 8 bases. Per germline, CDR1 LNHDA and CDR2 SQIVND (reference sequence). The trim removed 6 bases at V and 11 bases at J, leaving 8 bases unmatched. CDR3 length equals 13 residues. The CDR3: CASRGQGERELFF. The CDR3 DNA is TGTGCCAGTAGAGGACAGGGCGAGCGAGAGCTGTTTTTT.